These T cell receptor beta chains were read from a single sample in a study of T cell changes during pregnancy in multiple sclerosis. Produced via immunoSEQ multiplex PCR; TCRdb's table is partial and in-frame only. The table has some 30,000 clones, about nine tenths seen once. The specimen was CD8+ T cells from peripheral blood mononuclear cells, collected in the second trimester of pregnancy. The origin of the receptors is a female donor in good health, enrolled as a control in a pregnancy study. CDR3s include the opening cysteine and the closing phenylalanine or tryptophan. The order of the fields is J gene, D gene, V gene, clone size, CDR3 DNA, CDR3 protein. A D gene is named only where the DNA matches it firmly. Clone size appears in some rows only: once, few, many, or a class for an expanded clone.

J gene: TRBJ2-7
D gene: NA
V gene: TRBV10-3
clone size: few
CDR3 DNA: TGTGCCACCGCGACGGGGGAGGGGGCCTACGAGCAGTACTTC
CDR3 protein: CATATGEGAYEQYF

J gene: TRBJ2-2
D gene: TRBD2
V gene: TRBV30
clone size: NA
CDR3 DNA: TGTGCCTGGAATAGCGGGGAGAACACCGGGGAGCTGTTTTTT
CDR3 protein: CAWNSGENTGELFF

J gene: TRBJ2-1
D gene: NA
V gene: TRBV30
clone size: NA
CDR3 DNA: TGTGCCTGTGCCCGGGTAGGGGGGGCTTTGGAGCAGTTCTTC
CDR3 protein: CACARVGGALEQFF

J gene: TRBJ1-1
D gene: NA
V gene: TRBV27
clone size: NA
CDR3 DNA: TGTGCCAGCAGTTACCTACAGGGTCGGTCGAACACTGAAGCTTTCTTT
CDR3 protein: CASSYLQGRSNTEAFF

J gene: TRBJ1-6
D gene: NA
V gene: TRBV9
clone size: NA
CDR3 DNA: TGTGCCAGCAGCGTAGACAGGGTTAGCTCCTATAATTCACCCCTCCACTTT
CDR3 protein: CASSVDRVSSYNSPLHF

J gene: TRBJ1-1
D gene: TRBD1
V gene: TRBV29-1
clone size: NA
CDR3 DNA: TGCAGCGTTGGGGATGACAGGGGCACTGAAGCTTTCTTT
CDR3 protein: CSVGDDRGTEAFF

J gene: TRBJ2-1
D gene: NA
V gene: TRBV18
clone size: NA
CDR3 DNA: TGTGCCAGCTCACCGGAAGGGGTACCCTACAATGAGCAGTTCTTC
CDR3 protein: CASSPEGVPYNEQFF

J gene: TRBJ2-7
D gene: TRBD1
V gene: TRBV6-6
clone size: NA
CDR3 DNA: TGTGCCAGCAGTTCTAGGACAGGGGAGCACGAGCAGTACTTC
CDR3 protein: CASSSRTGEHEQYF

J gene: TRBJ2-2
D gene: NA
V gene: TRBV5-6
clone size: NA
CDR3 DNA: TGTGCCAGCAGAGGCAGGGCGGGAACCGGGGAGCTGTTTTTT
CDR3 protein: CASRGRAGTGELFF

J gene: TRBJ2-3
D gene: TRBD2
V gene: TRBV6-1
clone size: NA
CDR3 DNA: TGTGCCAGCAGTGAAGGAACTAGCGGGGGGCCCCAGCCTAGCACAGATACGCAGTATTTT
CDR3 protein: CASSEGTSGGPQPSTDTQYF

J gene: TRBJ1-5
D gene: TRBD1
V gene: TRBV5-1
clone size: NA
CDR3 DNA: TGCGCCAGCAGCTTTGCCGGGACAGGGGGTCCCGATCAGCCCCAGCATTTT
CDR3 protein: CASSFAGTGGPDQPQHF

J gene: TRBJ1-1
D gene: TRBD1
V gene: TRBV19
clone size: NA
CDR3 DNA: TGTGCCAGTAGTTTCTGGGACAGTAACACTGAAGCTTTCTTT
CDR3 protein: CASSFWDSNTEAFF

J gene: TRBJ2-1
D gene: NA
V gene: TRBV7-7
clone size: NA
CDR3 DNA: TGTGCTAGCAGCCTAAGGGCCGGGACAACCTACAATGAGCAGTTCTTC
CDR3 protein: CASSLRAGTTYNEQFF

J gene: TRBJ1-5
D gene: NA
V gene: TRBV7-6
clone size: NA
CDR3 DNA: TGTGCCAGCAGCTTATCTCCAGGCTATAGCAATCAGCCCCAGCATTTT
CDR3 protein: CASSLSPGYSNQPQHF

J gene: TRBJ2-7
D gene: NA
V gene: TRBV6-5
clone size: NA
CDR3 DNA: TGTGCCAGCAGTACATCATCACTAGCCTACGAGCAGTACTTC
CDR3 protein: CASSTSSLAYEQYF

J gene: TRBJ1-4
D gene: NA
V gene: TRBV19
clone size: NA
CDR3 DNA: TGTGCCAGTAGTATTTTTCGCGAGCGTGAAAAACTGTTTTTT
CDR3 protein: CASSIFREREKLFF

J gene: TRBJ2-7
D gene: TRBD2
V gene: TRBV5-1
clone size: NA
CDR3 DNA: TGCGCCAGCAGGCACTCTAGCGGCGAGCAGTACTTC
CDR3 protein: CASRHSSGEQYF

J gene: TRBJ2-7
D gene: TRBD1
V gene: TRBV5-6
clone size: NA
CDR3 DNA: TGTGCCAGCAGCTTGGGGGACAGCTACTACGAGCAGTACTTC
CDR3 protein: CASSLGDSYYEQYF

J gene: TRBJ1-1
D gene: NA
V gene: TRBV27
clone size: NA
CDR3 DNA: TGTGCCAGCAGTCCCCACCTCAGGGGCTCCTTAATTATGAACACTGAAGCTTTCTTT
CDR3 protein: CASSPHLRGSLIMNTEAFF

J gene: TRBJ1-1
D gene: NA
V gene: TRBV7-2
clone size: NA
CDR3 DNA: TGTGCCAGCAGCTTCAAGGTTCGTGGGCCCACTGAAGCTTTCTTT
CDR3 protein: CASSFKVRGPTEAFF

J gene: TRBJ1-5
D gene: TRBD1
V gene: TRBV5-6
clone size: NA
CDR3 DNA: TGTGCCAGCAGCTTCCGAGGACAGGGCAGTAGCAATCAGCCCCAGCATTTT
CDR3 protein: CASSFRGQGSSNQPQHF

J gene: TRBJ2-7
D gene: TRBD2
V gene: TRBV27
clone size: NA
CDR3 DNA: TGTGCCAGCAGTTTTAGCGGGGTCTCCTACGAGCAGTACTTC
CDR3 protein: CASSFSGVSYEQYF

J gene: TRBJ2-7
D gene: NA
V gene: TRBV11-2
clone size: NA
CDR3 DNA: TGTGCCAGCAGCTTAGGCCAGGTTTTCTCGGTCGAGCAGTACTTC
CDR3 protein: CASSLGQVFSVEQYF

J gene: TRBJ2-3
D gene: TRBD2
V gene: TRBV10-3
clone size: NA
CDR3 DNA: TGTGCCATCAGTGACCCTAGCGGGGGGGCAGATACGCAGTATTTT
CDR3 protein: CAISDPSGGADTQYF

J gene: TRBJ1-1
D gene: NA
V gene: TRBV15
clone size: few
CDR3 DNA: TGTGCCACCAGTCCTGGTGCACTTGAAGCTTTCTTT
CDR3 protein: CATSPGALEAFF

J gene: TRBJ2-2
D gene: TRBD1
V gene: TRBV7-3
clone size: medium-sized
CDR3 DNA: TGTGCCAGCAGCTTAGGGACAGGGAACACCGGGGAGCTGTTTTTT
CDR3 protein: CASSLGTGNTGELFF

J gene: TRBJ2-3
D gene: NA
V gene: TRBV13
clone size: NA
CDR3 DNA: TGTGCCAGCAGCTTAAGGCAGGGTGGAGATACGCAGTATTTT
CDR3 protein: CASSLRQGGDTQYF

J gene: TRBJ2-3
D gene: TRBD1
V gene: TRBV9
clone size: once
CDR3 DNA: TGTGCCAGCAGCGAGGGGACAGGAGGCACAGATACGCAGTATTTT
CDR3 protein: CASSEGTGGTDTQYF

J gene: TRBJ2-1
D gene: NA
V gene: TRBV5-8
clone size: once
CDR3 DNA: TGTGCCAGCAGCCTGGGGGGGGGCCCACCCCCGAATGAGCAGTTCTTC
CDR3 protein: CASSLGGGPPPNEQFF

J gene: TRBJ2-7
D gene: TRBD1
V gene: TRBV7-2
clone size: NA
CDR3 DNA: TGTGCCAGCAGCTCTCCAGGGGGCGAGCAGTACTTC
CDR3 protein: CASSSPGGEQYF

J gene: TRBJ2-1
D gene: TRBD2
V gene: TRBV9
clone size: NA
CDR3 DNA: TGTGCCAGCAGCGAGAGGGGGACTAGCGGGGGGGCTGGTAATGAGCAGTTCTTC
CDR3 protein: CASSERGTSGGAGNEQFF

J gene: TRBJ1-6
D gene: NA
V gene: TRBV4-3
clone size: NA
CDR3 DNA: TGCGCCAGCAGCCAAGATCTCTCCTATAATTCACCCCTCCACTTT
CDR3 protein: CASSQDLSYNSPLHF